The T cell receptor (beta chain) described here comes from a study of blood T cell repertoires in COVID-19. Study as a whole: Samples of COVID-19 (acute and convalescent) were obtained from the United States, Italy and Spain.

This clone was detected once. The method was immunoSEQ multiplex PCR; TCRdb's version includes in-frame clones alone and lacks a portion of them. The sample gives about 19,000 clones, approximately 88% of which show up once; 3% to 3.5% is in the top ten. From germline, CDR1 is SGHDT and CDR2 YYEEEE. There are 14 residues in the CDR3. The V gene lost 0 bases and the J gene lost 6 bases, with 11 bases spanning the gap. This clonotype originated in a human donor in a cohort sampled during active COVID-19. V is TRBV5-6 and J is TRBJ2-3; weak D call: TRBD1 (6 bases). The sample was peripheral blood. The CDR3, as DNA: TGTGCCAGCAGCTTGGGGGGGCGCCTGGATACGCAGTATTTT. Encoded protein: CASSLGGRLDTQYF. The whole variable domain, filled in from reference TRBV5-6 and TRBJ2-3, reads DAGVTQSPTHLIKTRGQQVTLRCSPKSGHDTVSWYQQALGQGPQFIFQYYEEEERQRGNFPDRFSGHQFPNYSSELNVNALLLGDSALYLCASSLGGRLDTQYFGPGTRLTVL.